A single sample is the source of the 9 T cell receptor beta chains below, sequenced in a study of vaccination effects on CD4 cells after COVID-19. Sequencing used immunoSEQ multiplex PCR; TCRdb keeps in-frame clones, though not all of them. The sample has 29,000 or so clones, roughly four fifths seen once. Their antigens are not known. Antigen-specific CD4+ T cell clonotypes were called by their expansion after viral peptide-pool culture in ViraFEST. Upon completion of around eleven days in culture, CD4+ T cells were isolated. The vaccine given was either BNT162b2 or mRNA-1273, in two doses. The sequencing used CD4+ T cells from PBMCs cultured with HCoV-OC43 spike peptides, collected after COVID-19 vaccination. Subset here: HCoV-OC43 spike overlapping peptide pool stimulation. The origin of the receptors is a human donor who received a COVID-19 vaccine.

The rearrangement links TRBV6-1 to TRBJ1-2, with a tentative D call TRBD1 (5 bases). Germline loops: CDR1 MNHNS, CDR2 SASEGT. Trimming pared 3 bases from V and 2 bases from J, leaving 13 bases between. The CDR3 length is 15 residues. CDR3: CASSELSGPNYGYTF. The CDR3 bases are TGTGCCAGCAGTGAGCTTTCGGGGCCCAACTATGGCTACACCTTC.

The chain uses TRBV6-1 and TRBJ2-1; weak D call: TRBD2 (5 bases). CDR3 size: 16 residues. V dropped 2 bases and J dropped 1 base, with 12 bases sitting between them. CDR1 and CDR2 (germline): MNHNS, SASEGT. The CDR3 reads CASSEMYGESYNEQFF. CDR3 nucleotides: TGTGCCAGCAGTGAAATGTACGGGGAATCCTACAATGAGCAGTTCTTC.

The chain employs TRBV11-2 and TRBJ1-6; D unresolved. V was shortened by 5 bases and J by 2 bases, with 4 bases between the two germline ends. The germline V gene has CDR1 SGHAT and CDR2 FQNNGV. CDR3 length: 13 residues. CDR3 sequence: CASSAPYNSPLHF. In DNA, the CDR3 is TGTGCCAGCAGCGCTCCCTATAATTCACCCCTCCACTTT.

V and J are TRBV5-1 and TRBJ2-1, with 9 bases fitting TRBD1. Germline V gene data show CDR1 as SGHRS and CDR2 as YFSETQ. J gave up 3 bases and V 3 bases, and 10 bases lay outside the gene matches. This CDR3 spans 17 amino acids. The CDR3 DNA is TGCGCCAGCAGCTATTCCCGCGAGACAGGGGGCTACAATGAGCAGTTCTTC. As protein: CASSYSRETGGYNEQFF.

This chain uses TRBV19 with TRBJ1-4, with D maybe TRBD1 (5 bases). The germline V gene has CDR1 LNHDA and CDR2 SQIVND (reference sequence). This CDR3 spans 15 amino acids. The V end was cut by 0 bases, the J end by 4 bases, with 9 bases between. CDR3 loop: CASSIEQGVNEKLFF. The CDR3 DNA follows: TGTGCCAGTAGTATAGAGCAGGGAGTTAATGAAAAACTGTTTTTT. The entire variable domain, with the rest obtained from reference TRBV19 and TRBJ1-4, is as follows: DGGITQSPKYLFRKEGQNVTLSCEQNLNHDAMYWYRQDPGQGLRLIYYSQIVNDFQKGDIAEGYSVSREKKESFPLTVTSAQKNPTAFYLCASSIEQGVNEKLFFGSGTQLSVL.

The V gene is TRBV5-1, the J gene TRBJ2-5; 7 nucleotides align to TRBD2. Germline V lookup: CDR1 SGHRS, CDR2 YFSETQ. Trimming removed 3 bases from V and 0 bases from J; junction bases left unmatched: 11. The CDR3 extends over 17 amino acids. The CDR3 bases are TGCGCCAGCAGCTCACCCTATGGGGGACTATACCAAGAGACCCAGTACTTC. As protein: CASSSPYGGLYQETQYF.

V gene TRBV2 combines with J gene TRBJ2-7; TRBD2 matches at 11 bases. The CDR3 consists of 16 residues. V was clipped by 5 bases and J by 5 bases; unmatched bases: 11. The germline V gene encodes CDR1 SNHLY and CDR2 FYNNEI. The CDR3 nucleotides are TGTGCCAGCAGTTTTCGCGTAGCGGGAGGGATGAACGAGCAGTACTTC. Translating gives CASSFRVAGGMNEQYF.

V is TRBV9 and J is TRBJ1-1; TRBD1 matches at 9 bases. Germline assignment: CDR1 SGDLS and CDR2 YYNGEE. V dropped 0 bases and J dropped 11; count of bases not matched to a gene: 8. This CDR3 contains 14 residues. The CDR3 coding sequence is TGTGCCAGCAGCGTAGCTCCGACCGGGACAGGGGCTTTCTTT. It yields the protein CASSVAPTGTGAFF.

This chain joins TRBV5-1 and TRBJ2-3; D not certain. Germline CDR1 SGHRS, CDR2 YFSETQ. Trimming stripped 4 bases from V and 2 bases from J, with 14 bases between. The CDR3 consists of 15 residues. Here the CDR3 DNA reads TGCGCCAGCAGCGGCCTTCCGGGCCCCACAGATACGCAGTATTTT. As protein: CASSGLPGPTDTQYF.